The subject of this entry is one T cell receptor (beta chain). Between the trimmed V and J ends, which lost 0 bases and 5 bases, there was a span of 6 bases. The CDR3 runs 13 residues. These data belong to a study of early T cells in non-severe SARS-CoV-2 infection. Molecules of cDNA were individually given unique molecular identifiers that were attached to them. TCRdb reprocessed the 5' RACE reads via MiXCR and lists one record per CDR3 protein. Among around 60,000 distinct CDR3 sequences listed, about 13% were seen once. The rearrangement uses TRBV12-3 or TRBV12-4 and TRBJ2-3; D call uncertain. The sample comprised whole blood. The source of this sequence is an adult who was a healthcare worker with PCR-confirmed SARS-CoV-2 infection or an uninfected control (not recorded which). CDR3 nucleotide sequence: TGTGCCAGCAGTTTAGCGATAGAAGATACGCAGTATTTT. Protein product: CASSLAIEDTQYF.